A selection of T cell receptor beta chains follows, all from one sample in a study of shared T cell receptors in the human thymus. Sequenced by immunoSEQ multiplex PCR; TCRdb stores in-frame clones only, minus some. Altogether 500,000 to 850,000 clones are present, around 87% being singletons, with the ten largest covering more than 0.009%. These data also formed part of another study, on human thymus T cells.

The specimen was thymocytes. The receptors shown here come from a boy under two years old with a congenital heart defect. Both conserved end residues are part of each CDR3. D genes are given only for firm matches. Size is stated for part of the rows, as once, few or many counts, or as a class when the clone is expanded.

D: NA; V: TRBV12-5; size: NA; J: TRBJ2-5; CDR3: CASGLGRQVVGETQYF; DNA: TGTGCTAGTGGTTTGGGCCGGCAGGTAGTTGGGGAGACCCAGTACTTC
D: NA; V: TRBV28; size: NA; J: TRBJ2-1; CDR3: CASSILDTSCNEQFF; DNA: TGTGCCAGCAGTATCTTAGACACTTCCTGCAATGAGCAGTTCTTC
D: TRBD1; V: TRBV29-1; size: NA; J: TRBJ1-5; CDR3: CSVTAGTGLNQPQHF; DNA: TGCAGCGTGACCGCCGGGACAGGGCTAAATCAGCCCCAGCATTTT
D: NA; V: TRBV7-9; size: NA; J: TRBJ1-2; CDR3: CASSTIQGSNYGYTF; DNA: TGTGCCAGCAGCACAATACAGGGATCTAACTATGGCTACACCTTC
D: TRBD2; V: TRBV9; size: NA; J: TRBJ2-1; CDR3: CASSVVSGSEVYNEQFF; DNA: TGTGCCAGCAGCGTAGTGAGCGGGAGCGAGGTGTACAATGAGCAGTTCTTC
D: NA; V: TRBV30; size: once; J: TRBJ1-2; CDR3: CAWSQRPGKAVNYGYTF; DNA: TGTGCCTGGAGTCAACGCCCGGGGAAGGCAGTTAACTATGGCTACACCTTC
D: TRBD1; V: TRBV4-1; size: once; J: TRBJ1-5; CDR3: CASSHVPGRGRDQPQHF; DNA: TGCGCCAGCAGCCACGTCCCTGGTAGGGGGCGTGATCAGCCCCAGCATTTT
D: NA; V: TRBV30; size: NA; J: TRBJ1-5; CDR3: CAWSVRLGGRPVWSNQPQHF; DNA: TGTGCCTGGAGCGTCCGTCTTGGGGGGAGGCCCGTATGGAGCAATCAGCCCCAGCATTTT
D: TRBD2; V: TRBV9; size: NA; J: TRBJ2-1; CDR3: CASSVLAGALWVDEQFF; DNA: TGTGCCAGCAGCGTACTAGCGGGCGCCCTATGGGTGGATGAGCAGTTCTTC
D: TRBD1; V: TRBV5-1; size: NA; J: TRBJ1-1; CDR3: CASRVGTGDMNTEAFF; DNA: TGCGCCAGCAGGGTCGGGACAGGCGACATGAACACTGAAGCTTTCTTT
D: NA; V: TRBV11-2; size: NA; J: TRBJ2-7; CDR3: CASSSLKRISTGYEQYF; DNA: TGTGCCAGCAGCTCCCTTAAGAGGATTTCCACCGGCTACGAGCAGTACTTC
D: TRBD1; V: TRBV6-5; size: NA; J: TRBJ1-1; CDR3: CASSHRGRRDTEAFF; DNA: TGTGCCAGCAGTCACAGGGGGCGCCGGGACACTGAAGCTTTCTTT
D: NA; V: TRBV19; size: once; J: TRBJ1-5; CDR3: CASSIIFSLSNQPQHF; DNA: TGTGCCAGTAGTATTATTTTTAGCCTTAGCAATCAGCCCCAGCATTTT
D: NA; V: TRBV6-5; size: NA; J: TRBJ1-4; CDR3: CASSNKDPGEKLFF; DNA: TGTGCCAGCAGTAACAAAGACCCGGGAGAAAAACTGTTTTTT
D: NA; V: TRBV7-2; size: NA; J: TRBJ1-3; CDR3: CASSLAPRPASGNTIYF; DNA: TGTGCCAGCAGCTTAGCCCCCAGGCCGGCGTCTGGAAACACCATATATTTT
D: NA; V: TRBV4-1; size: NA; J: TRBJ1-2; CDR3: CASSPLTGYGYTF; DNA: TGCGCCAGCAGCCCACTGACAGGTTATGGCTACACCTTC